These T cell receptor beta chains were read from a single sample in a study of cytomegalovirus exposure and HLA in healthy donors. Clones were read by immunoSEQ multiplex PCR, and TCRdb kept only the in-frame ones, dropping some. The profile covers about 130,000 clones, with around 81% appearing a single time and about 0.71% taken by the ten largest. Sequenced material: PBMCs. Every receptor here comes from a man aged 18-30 years in good health and CMV-seronegative. CDR3s include the opening cysteine and the closing phenylalanine or tryptophan. A D gene is named only where the DNA matches it firmly. Clone size is shown for a subset of rows, as once, few, many or a class of expanded clone.

j_gene: TRBJ1-1; d_gene: NA; abundance: NA; v_gene: TRBV10-3; CDR3aa: CAITTRETGTEAFF; CDR3nt: TGTGCCATCACCACCAGAGAGACGGGGACTGAAGCTTTCTTT
j_gene: TRBJ1-3; d_gene: NA; abundance: NA; v_gene: TRBV10-1; CDR3aa: CASSETRAGNTIYF; CDR3nt: TGCGCCAGCAGTGAGACCAGGGCTGGAAACACCATATATTTT
j_gene: TRBJ2-7; d_gene: TRBD1; abundance: NA; v_gene: TRBV27; CDR3aa: CASSYRGSSYEQYF; CDR3nt: TGTGCCAGCAGTTACAGGGGTAGCTCCTACGAGCAGTACTTC
j_gene: TRBJ1-2; d_gene: NA; abundance: NA; v_gene: TRBV2; CDR3aa: CASSYRVYGYTF; CDR3nt: TGTGCCAGCAGTTACAGGGTTTATGGCTACACCTTC
j_gene: TRBJ2-2; d_gene: TRBD2; abundance: NA; v_gene: TRBV7-2; CDR3aa: CASSSSGTSARRELFF; CDR3nt: TGTGCCAGCAGCTCCTCCGGGACTAGCGCACGCAGGGAGCTGTTTTTT
j_gene: TRBJ2-7; d_gene: TRBD1; abundance: NA; v_gene: TRBV7-9; CDR3aa: CAINRGGDRVDQYF; CDR3nt: TGTGCCATCAATCGAGGTGGGGACAGGGTTGATCAGTACTTC
j_gene: TRBJ2-4; d_gene: NA; abundance: NA; v_gene: TRBV7-9; CDR3aa: CASSRGLDKNIQYF; CDR3nt: TGTGCCAGCAGCCGTGGACTGGACAAAAACATTCAGTACTTC
j_gene: TRBJ2-3; d_gene: NA; abundance: NA; v_gene: TRBV27; CDR3aa: CASREVNTDTQYF; CDR3nt: TGTGCCAGCAGGGAGGTGAACACAGATACGCAGTATTTT
j_gene: TRBJ1-4; d_gene: NA; abundance: NA; v_gene: TRBV5-4; CDR3aa: CASSLEGQGEKLFF; CDR3nt: TGTGCCAGCAGTTTGGAGGGGCAGGGAGAAAAACTGTTTTTT
j_gene: TRBJ1-1; d_gene: NA; abundance: NA; v_gene: TRBV25-1; CDR3aa: CASSEYGTPNTEAFF; CDR3nt: TGTGCCAGCAGTGAATATGGGACACCGAACACTGAAGCTTTCTTT
j_gene: TRBJ2-7; d_gene: NA; abundance: NA; v_gene: TRBV18; CDR3aa: CASSPGGARWVEQYF; CDR3nt: TGTGCCAGCTCACCTGGGGGGGCTCGGTGGGTCGAGCAGTACTTC
j_gene: TRBJ2-1; d_gene: NA; abundance: NA; v_gene: TRBV4-3; CDR3aa: CASSPGHRNEQFF; CDR3nt: TGCGCCAGCAGCCCCGGACATCGTAATGAGCAGTTCTTC
j_gene: TRBJ2-3; d_gene: TRBD2; abundance: NA; v_gene: TRBV7-2; CDR3aa: CASSLGGGAIDTQYF; CDR3nt: TGTGCCAGCAGCTTAGGCGGGGGGGCCATAGATACGCAGTATTTT
j_gene: TRBJ1-2; d_gene: TRBD1; abundance: NA; v_gene: TRBV30; CDR3aa: CAWSPGQGAQGYTF; CDR3nt: TGTGCCTGGAGTCCGGGACAGGGGGCCCAAGGCTACACCTTC
j_gene: TRBJ2-7; d_gene: NA; abundance: NA; v_gene: TRBV28; CDR3aa: CASSPQREQYF; CDR3nt: TGTGCCAGCAGTCCGCAACGGGAGCAGTACTTC
j_gene: TRBJ1-1; d_gene: TRBD1; abundance: NA; v_gene: TRBV9; CDR3aa: CASSRELTGVNTEAFF; CDR3nt: TGTGCCAGCAGCAGAGAACTTACAGGGGTGAACACTGAAGCTTTCTTT
j_gene: TRBJ1-6; d_gene: NA; abundance: NA; v_gene: TRBV5-1; CDR3aa: CASSPGGSYNSPLHF; CDR3nt: TGCGCCAGCAGCCCCGGCGGCTCCTATAATTCACCCCTCCACTTT
j_gene: TRBJ2-7; d_gene: NA; abundance: NA; v_gene: TRBV6-5; CDR3aa: CASSKLNREQYF; CDR3nt: TGTGCCAGCAGCAAGCTGAATCGGGAGCAGTACTTC
j_gene: TRBJ1-1; d_gene: NA; abundance: few; v_gene: TRBV5-1; CDR3aa: CASSLTGNTEAFF; CDR3nt: TGCGCCAGCAGCTTGACGGGGAACACTGAAGCTTTCTTT